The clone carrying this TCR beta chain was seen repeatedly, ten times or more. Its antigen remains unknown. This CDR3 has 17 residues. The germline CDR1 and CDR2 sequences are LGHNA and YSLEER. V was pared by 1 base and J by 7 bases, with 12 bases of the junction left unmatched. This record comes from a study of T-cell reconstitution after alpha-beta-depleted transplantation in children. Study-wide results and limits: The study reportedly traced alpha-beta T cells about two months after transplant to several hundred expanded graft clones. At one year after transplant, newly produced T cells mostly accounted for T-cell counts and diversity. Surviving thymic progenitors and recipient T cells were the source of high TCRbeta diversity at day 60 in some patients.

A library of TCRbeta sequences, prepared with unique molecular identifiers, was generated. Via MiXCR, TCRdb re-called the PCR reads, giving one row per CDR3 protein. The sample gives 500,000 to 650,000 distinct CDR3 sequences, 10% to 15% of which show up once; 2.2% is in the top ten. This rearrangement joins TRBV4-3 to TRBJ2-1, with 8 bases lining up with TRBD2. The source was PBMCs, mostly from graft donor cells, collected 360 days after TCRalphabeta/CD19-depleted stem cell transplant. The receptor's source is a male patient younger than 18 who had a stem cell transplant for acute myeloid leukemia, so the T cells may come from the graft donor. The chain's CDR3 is CASSQVIAGPSGNEQFF. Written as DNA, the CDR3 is TGCGCCAGCAGCCAAGTGATAGCGGGACCGTCGGGAAATGAGCAGTTCTTC.